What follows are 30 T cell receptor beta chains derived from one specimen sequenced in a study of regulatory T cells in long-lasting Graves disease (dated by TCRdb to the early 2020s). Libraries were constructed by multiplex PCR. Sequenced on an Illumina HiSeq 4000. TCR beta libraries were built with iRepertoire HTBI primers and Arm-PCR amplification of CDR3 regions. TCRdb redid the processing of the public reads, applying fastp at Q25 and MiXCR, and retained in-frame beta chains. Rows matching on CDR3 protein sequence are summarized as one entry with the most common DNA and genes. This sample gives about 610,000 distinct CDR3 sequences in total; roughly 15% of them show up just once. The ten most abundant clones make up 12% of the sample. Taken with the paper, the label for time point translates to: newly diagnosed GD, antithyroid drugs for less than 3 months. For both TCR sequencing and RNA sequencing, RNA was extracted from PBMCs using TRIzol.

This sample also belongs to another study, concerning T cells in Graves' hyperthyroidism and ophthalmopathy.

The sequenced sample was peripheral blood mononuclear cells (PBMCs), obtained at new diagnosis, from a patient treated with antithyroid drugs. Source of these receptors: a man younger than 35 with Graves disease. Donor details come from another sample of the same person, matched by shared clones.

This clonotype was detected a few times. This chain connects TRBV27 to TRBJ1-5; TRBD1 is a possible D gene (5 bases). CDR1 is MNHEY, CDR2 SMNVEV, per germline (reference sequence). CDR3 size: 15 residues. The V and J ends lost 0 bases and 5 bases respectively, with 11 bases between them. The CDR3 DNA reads TGTGCCAGCAGTTTATCTAGGGGAGGCCATCAGCCCCAGCATTTT. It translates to CASSLSRGGHQPQHF.

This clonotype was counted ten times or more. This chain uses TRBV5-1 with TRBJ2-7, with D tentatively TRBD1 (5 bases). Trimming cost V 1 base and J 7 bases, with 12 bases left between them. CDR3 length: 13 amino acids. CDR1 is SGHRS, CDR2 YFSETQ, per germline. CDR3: CASSLSKQGEQYF. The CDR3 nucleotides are TGCGCCAGCAGCTTGTCCAAGCAGGGAGAGCAGTACTTC.

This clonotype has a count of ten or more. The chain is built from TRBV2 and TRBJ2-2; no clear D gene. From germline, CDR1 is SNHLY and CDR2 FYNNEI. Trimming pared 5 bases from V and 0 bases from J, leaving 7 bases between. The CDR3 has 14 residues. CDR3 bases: TGTGCCAGCAGTCCCCTACCGAACACCGGGGAGCTGTTTTTT. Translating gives CASSPLPNTGELFF.

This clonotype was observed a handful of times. The CDR3 region is CASSILAGDTGELFF. DNA for the CDR3: TGTGCCAGCAGCATACTAGCGGGAGATACCGGGGAGCTGTTTTTT. The J gene is TRBJ2-2, the V gene TRBV12-3 or TRBV12-4, with 11 bases identical to TRBD2. This CDR3 comprises 15 residues. The V gene end was trimmed by 6 bases and the J gene end by 5 bases; junction bases not matched to a gene: 5.

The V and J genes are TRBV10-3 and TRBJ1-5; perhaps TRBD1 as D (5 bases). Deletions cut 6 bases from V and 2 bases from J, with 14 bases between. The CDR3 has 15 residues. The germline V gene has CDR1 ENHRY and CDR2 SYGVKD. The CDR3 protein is CAIRETVLGNQPQHF. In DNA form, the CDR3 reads TGTGCCATCAGGGAGACAGTCCTCGGCAATCAGCCCCAGCATTTT.

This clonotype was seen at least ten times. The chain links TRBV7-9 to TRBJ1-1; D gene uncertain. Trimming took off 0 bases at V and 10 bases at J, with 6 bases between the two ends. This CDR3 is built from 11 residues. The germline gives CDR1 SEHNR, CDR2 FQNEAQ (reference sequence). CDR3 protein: CASSLAGSAFF. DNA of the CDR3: TGTGCCAGCAGCTTAGCGGGTTCAGCTTTCTTT. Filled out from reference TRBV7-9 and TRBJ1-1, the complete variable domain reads DTGVSQNPRHKITKRGQNVTFRCDPISEHNRLYWYRQTLGQGPEFLTYFQNEAQLEKSRLLSDRFSAERPKGSFSTLEIQRTEQGDSAMYLCASSLAGSAFFGQGTRLTVV.

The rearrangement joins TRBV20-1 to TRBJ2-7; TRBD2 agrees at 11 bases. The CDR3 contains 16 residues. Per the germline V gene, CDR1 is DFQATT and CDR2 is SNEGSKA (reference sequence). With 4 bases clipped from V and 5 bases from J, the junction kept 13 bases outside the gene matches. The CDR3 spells CSAINPLAGGPHEQYF. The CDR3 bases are TGCAGTGCTATCAACCCATTAGCGGGAGGGCCCCACGAGCAGTACTTC.

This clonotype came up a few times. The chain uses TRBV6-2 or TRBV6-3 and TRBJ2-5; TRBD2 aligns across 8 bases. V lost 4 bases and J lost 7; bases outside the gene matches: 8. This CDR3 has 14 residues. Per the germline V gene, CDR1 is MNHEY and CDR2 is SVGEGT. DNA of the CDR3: TGTGCCAGCAGTTCGCAAGCGGGGGTGGGGACCCAGTACTTC. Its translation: CASSSQAGVGTQYF.

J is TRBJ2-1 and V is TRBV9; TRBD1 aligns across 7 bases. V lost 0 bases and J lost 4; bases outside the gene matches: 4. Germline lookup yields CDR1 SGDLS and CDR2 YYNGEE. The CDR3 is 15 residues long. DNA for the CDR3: TGTGCCAGCAGCGTAGACCAGGGGGTATACAATGAGCAGTTCTTC. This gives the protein CASSVDQGVYNEQFF.

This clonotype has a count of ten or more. As DNA, the CDR3 is TGTGCCAGCAGCCCACCCTACCAGGGGGGCGCGAGAGGAGCAAGCACAGATACGCAGTATTTT. Protein: CASSPPYQGGARGASTDTQYF. V usage is TRBV3-1 and J usage is TRBJ2-3, with a tentative D call TRBD1 (7 bases). Looked up from germline, CDR1 is LGHDT and CDR2 is YNNKEL (reference sequence). The CDR3 length is 21 residues. V was shortened by 4 bases and J by 0 bases, with 29 bases between the two germline ends.

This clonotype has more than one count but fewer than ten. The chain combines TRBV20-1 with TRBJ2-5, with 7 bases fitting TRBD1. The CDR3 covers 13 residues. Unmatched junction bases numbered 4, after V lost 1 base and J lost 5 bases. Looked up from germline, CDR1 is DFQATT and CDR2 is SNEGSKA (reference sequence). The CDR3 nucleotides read TGCAGTGCTAGAGGTCCGGGACAGGAGACCCAGTACTTC. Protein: CSARGPGQETQYF.

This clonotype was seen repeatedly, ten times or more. Written as DNA, the CDR3 is TGCAGTGCTAGAGAATACAGGGAGGGGACTGAAGCTTTCTTT. Translating it yields CSAREYREGTEAFF. This chain connects TRBV20-1 to TRBJ1-1; maybe TRBD1 (6 bases). From germline, CDR1 is DFQATT and CDR2 SNEGSKA (reference sequence). This CDR3 has 14 residues. V shed 0 bases and J shed 5 bases, with 13 bases lying between them.

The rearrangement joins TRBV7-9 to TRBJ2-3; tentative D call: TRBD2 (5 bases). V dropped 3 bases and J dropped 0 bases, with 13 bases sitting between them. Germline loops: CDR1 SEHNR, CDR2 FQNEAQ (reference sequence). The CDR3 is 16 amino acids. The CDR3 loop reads CASSFSSGSSTDTQYF. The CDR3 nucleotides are TGTGCCAGCAGCTTTTCGTCGGGATCTAGCACAGATACGCAGTATTTT.

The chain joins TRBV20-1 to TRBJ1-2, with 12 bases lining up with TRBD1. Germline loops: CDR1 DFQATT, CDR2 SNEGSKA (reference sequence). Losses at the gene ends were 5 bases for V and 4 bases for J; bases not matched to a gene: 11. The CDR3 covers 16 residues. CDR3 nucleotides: TGCAGTGCTTTTACACCGGGACAGGGGGCGCCCTATGGCTACACCTTC. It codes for CSAFTPGQGAPYGYTF.

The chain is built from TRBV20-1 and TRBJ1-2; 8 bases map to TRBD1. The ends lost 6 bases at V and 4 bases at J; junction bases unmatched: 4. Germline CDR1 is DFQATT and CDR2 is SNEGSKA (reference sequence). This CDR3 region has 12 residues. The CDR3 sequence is CSAGQGRYGYTF. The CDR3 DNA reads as TGCAGTGCCGGACAGGGACGCTATGGCTACACCTTC.

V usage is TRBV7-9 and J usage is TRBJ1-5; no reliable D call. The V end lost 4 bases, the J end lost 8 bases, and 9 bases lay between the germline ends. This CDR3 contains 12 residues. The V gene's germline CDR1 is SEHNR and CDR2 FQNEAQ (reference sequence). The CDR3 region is CASSYLMEPQHF. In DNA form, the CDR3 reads TGTGCCAGCAGCTACCTAATGGAGCCCCAGCATTTT.

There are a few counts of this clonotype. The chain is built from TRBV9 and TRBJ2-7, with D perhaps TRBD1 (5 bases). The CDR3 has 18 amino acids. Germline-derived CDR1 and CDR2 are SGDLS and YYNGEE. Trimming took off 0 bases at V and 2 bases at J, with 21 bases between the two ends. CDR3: CASSVAPGQPSTTYEQYF. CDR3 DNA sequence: TGTGCCAGCAGCGTAGCCCCCGGACAACCCTCCACTACCTACGAGCAGTACTTC.

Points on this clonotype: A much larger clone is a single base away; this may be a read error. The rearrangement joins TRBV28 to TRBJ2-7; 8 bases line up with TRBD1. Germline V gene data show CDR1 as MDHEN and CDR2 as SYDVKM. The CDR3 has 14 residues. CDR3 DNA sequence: TGTGCCGGCAGCCCCACGGCAGGGGGCGGTGAGCAGTACTTC. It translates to CAGSPTAGGGEQYF.

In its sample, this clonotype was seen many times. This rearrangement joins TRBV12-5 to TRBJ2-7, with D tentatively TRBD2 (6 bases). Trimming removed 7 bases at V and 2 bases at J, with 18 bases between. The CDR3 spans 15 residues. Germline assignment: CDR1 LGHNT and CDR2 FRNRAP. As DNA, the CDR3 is TGTGCTAGTGATCCTTCGGGAGTCCCCCCCTACGAGCAGTACTTC. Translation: CASDPSGVPPYEQYF.

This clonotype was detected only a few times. This CDR3 is CASSSPGLAGDTQYF. CDR3 DNA sequence: TGTGCCAGCAGTTCCCCGGGACTAGCAGGAGATACGCAGTATTTT. The V call is TRBV27, the J call TRBJ2-3; TRBD2 matches 9 bases. Germline V gives CDR1 MNHEY, CDR2 SMNVEV (reference sequence). Trimming cost V 4 bases and J 5 bases; bases outside gene matches: 7. CDR3 length: 15 amino acids.

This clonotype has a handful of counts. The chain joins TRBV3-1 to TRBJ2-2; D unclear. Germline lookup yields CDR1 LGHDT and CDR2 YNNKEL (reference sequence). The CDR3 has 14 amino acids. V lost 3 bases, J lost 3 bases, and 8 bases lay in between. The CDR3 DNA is TGTGCCAGCAGCCATCAGGCACACACCGGGGAGCTGTTTTTT. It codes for CASSHQAHTGELFF.

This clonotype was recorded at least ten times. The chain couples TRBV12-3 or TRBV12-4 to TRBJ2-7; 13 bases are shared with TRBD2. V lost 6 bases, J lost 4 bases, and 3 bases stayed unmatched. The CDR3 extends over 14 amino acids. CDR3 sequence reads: CASSGLAGVYEQYF. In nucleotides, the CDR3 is TGTGCCAGCAGCGGACTAGCGGGAGTATACGAGCAGTACTTC.

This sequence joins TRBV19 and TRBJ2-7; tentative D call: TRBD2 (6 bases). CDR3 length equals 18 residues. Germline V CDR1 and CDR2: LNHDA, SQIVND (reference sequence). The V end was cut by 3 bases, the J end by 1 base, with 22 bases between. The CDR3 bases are TGTGCCAGTAGTATTGCCACCGGGACGGGGACTTGGTCCTACGAGCAGTACTTC. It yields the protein CASSIATGTGTWSYEQYF.

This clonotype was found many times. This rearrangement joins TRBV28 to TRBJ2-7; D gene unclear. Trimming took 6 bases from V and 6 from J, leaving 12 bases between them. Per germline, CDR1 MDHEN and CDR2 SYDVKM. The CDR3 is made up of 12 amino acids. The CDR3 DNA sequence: TGTGCCAGCAGCGTTGGGGTCCTCGAGCAGTACTTC. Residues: CASSVGVLEQYF.

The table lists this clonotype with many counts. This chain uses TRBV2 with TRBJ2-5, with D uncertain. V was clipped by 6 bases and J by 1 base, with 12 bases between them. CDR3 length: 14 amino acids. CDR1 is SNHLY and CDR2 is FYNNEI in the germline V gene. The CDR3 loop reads CASSTSSGQETQYF. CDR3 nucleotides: TGTGCCAGCAGCACATCATCGGGCCAAGAGACCCAGTACTTC.

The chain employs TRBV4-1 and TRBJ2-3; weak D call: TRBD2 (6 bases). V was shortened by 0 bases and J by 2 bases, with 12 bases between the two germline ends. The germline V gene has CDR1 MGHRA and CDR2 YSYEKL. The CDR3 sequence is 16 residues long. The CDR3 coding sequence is TGCGCCAGCAGCCAAGAATACGGGAGAATCACAGATACGCAGTATTTT. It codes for CASSQEYGRITDTQYF.

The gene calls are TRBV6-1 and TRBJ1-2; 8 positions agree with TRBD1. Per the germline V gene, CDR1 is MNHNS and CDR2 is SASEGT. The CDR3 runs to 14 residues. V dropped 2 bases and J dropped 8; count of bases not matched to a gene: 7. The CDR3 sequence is CASSELRTGGGYTF. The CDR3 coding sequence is TGTGCCAGCAGTGAATTAAGAACAGGGGGAGGCTACACCTTC.

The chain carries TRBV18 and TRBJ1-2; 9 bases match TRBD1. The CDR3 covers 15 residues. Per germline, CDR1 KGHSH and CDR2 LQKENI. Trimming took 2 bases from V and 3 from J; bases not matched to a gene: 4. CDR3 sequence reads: CASSPGQGTDYGYTF. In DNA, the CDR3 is TGTGCCAGCTCACCAGGACAGGGGACTGACTATGGCTACACCTTC.

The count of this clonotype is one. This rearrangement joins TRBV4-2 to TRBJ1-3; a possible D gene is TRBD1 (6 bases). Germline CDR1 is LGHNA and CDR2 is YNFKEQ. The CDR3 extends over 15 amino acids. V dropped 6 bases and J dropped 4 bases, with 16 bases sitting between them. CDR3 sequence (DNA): TGTGCCAGCAGTAAGGAGTGGGACACCGGAAACACCATATATTTT. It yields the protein CASSKEWDTGNTIYF.

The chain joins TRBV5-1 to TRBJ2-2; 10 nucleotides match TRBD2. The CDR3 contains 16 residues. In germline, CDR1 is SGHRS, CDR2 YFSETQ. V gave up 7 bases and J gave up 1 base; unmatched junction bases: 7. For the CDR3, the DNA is TGCGCCAGCGGCAGGACTAGCGGTATGAACACCGGGGAGCTGTTTTTT. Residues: CASGRTSGMNTGELFF. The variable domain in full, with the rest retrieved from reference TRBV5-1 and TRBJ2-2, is KAGVTQTPRYLIKTRGQQVTLSCSPISGHRSVSWYQQTPGQGLQFLFEYFSETQRNKGNFPGRFSGRQFSNSRSEMNVSTLELGDSALYLCASGRTSGMNTGELFFGEGSRLTVL.